This T cell receptor (beta chain) is drawn from a study of blood T cell repertoires in COVID-19. Study context: Sample material is recorded as cDNA or gDNA derived from T cells, B-cell-depleted T cells, or PBMCs.

Sequencing used immunoSEQ multiplex PCR; TCRdb keeps in-frame clones, though not all of them. The sample records 200,000 to 250,000 clones, 84% being singletons. Per germline, CDR1 SGHDN and CDR2 FVKESK. There are 13 residues in the CDR3. The V gene lost 2 bases and the J gene lost 4 bases, with 8 bases spanning the gap. The sequenced sample consisted of PBMCs or T cells enriched from blood (not recorded which). The clonotype comes from a man aged 60-69 years who had recovered from COVID-19. The chain has TRBV14 and TRBJ1-2; D is ambiguous. The CDR3 nucleotides read TGTGCCAGCAGCCAAAGACTTTCCTATGGCTACACCTTC. This gives the protein CASSQRLSYGYTF.